This T cell receptor (beta chain) appears in the sequencing data of a study of blood T cells in healthy people across ages. Trimming pared 3 bases from V and 4 bases from J, leaving 12 bases between. From germline, CDR1 is SQVTM and CDR2 ANQGSEA. The length of the CDR3 is 14 residues. Next came a second PCR, run for about 7 to 12 cycles, which used a sample-barcoded 5' primer along with a J-beta primer mix. Via MiXCR, TCRdb re-called the 5' RACE reads, giving one row per CDR3 protein. The sample shows 650,000 to 800,000 distinct CDR3 sequences, under 55% of them seen only once. The chain couples TRBV29-1 to TRBJ2-2; possibly TRBD2 for D (6 bases). The sample comprised blood. The sequence came from a man aged 60-69 years in good health. The CDR3 spells CSVDHGSSTGELFF. CDR3 bases: TGCAGCGTTGATCACGGGAGCAGCACCGGGGAGCTGTTTTTT.